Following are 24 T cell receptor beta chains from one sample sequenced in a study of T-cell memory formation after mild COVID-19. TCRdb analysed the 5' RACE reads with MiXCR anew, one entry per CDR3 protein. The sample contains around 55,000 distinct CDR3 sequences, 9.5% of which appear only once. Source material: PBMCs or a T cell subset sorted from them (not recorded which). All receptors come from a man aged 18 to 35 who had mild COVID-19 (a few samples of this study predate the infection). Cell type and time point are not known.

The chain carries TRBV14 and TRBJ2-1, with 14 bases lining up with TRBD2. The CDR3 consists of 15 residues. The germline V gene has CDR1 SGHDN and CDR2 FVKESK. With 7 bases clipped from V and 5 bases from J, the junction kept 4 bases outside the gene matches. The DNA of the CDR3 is TGTGCCAGCAAGACTAGCGGGGGGGCTAACAATGAGCAGTTCTTC. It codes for CASKTSGGANNEQFF.

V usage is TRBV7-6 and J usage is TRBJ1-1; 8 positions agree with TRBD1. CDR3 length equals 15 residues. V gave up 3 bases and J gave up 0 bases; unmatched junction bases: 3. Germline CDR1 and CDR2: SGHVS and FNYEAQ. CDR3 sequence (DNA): TGTGCCAGCAGCTTGGGACAGGCTATGAACACTGAAGCTTTCTTT. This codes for CASSLGQAMNTEAFF. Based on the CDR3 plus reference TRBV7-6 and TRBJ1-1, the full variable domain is GAGVSQSPRYKVTKRGQDVALRCDPISGHVSLYWYRQALGQGPEFLTYFNYEAQQDKSGLPNDRFSAERPEGSISTLTIQRTEQRDSAMYRCASSLGQAMNTEAFFGQGTRLTVV.

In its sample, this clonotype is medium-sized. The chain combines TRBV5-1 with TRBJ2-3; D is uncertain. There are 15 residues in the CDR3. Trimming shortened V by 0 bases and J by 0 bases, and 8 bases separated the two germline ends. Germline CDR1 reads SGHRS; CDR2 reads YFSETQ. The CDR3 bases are TGCGCCAGCAGCTTGGCCACACGAAGCACAGATACGCAGTATTTT. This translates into CASSLATRSTDTQYF.

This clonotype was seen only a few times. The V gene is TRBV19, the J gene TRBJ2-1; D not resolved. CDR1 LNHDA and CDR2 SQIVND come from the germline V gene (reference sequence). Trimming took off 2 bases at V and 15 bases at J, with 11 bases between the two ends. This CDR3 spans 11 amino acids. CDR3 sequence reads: CASSIKRPRFF. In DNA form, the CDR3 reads TGTGCCAGTAGTATAAAGCGTCCACGGTTCTTC.

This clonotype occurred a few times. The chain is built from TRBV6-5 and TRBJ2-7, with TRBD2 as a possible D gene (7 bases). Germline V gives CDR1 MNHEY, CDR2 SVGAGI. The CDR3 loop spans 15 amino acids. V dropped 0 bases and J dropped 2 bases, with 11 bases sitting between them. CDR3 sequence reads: CASSYSLGGPYEQYF. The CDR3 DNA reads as TGTGCCAGCAGTTACTCGCTGGGGGGGCCCTACGAGCAGTACTTC.

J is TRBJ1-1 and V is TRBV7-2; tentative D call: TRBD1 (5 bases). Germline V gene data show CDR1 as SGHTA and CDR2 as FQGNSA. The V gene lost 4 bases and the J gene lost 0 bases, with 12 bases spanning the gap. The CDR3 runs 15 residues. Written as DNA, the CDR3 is TGTGCCAGCAGCTGGGAGGCAGGGTTGAACACTGAAGCTTTCTTT. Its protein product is CASSWEAGLNTEAFF.

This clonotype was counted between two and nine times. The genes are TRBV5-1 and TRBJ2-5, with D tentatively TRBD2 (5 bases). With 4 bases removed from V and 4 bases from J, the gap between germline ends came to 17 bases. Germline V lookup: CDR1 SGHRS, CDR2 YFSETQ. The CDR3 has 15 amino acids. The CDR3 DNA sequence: TGCGCCAGCAGCGCGGGCCCGGTAGGAGCAGAGACCCAGTACTTC. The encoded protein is CASSAGPVGAETQYF. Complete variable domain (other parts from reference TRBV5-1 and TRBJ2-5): KAGVTQTPRYLIKTRGQQVTLSCSPISGHRSVSWYQQTPGQGLQFLFEYFSETQRNKGNFPGRFSGRQFSNSRSEMNVSTLELGDSALYLCASSAGPVGAETQYFGPGTRLLVL.

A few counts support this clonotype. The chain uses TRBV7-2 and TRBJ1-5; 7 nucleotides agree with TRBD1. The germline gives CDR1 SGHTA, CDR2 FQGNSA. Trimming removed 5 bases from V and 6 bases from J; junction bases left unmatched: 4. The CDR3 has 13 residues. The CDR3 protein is CASSPTGTQPQHF. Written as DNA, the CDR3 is TGTGCCAGCAGCCCGACAGGGACTCAGCCCCAGCATTTT.

This chain's CDR3 is CASSLWVGGQSAEQYF. The CDR3 nucleotides read TGTGCCAGCAGTTTATGGGTAGGGGGACAGTCTGCCGAGCAGTACTTC. V is TRBV12-3 or TRBV12-4 and J is TRBJ2-7; 7 bases align to TRBD1. The junction had 13 bases not matched to a gene; V was cut back by 2 bases and J by 6 bases. The length of the CDR3 is 16 residues.

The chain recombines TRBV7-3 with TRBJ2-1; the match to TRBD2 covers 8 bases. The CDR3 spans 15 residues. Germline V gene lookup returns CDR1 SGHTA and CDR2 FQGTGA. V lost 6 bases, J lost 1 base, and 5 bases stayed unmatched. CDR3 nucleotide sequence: TGTGCCAGCAGGGCATCGGGGGGGTCCTACAATGAGCAGTTCTTC. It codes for CASRASGGSYNEQFF. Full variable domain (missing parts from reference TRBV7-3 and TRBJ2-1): GAGVSQTPSNKVTEKGKYVELRCDPISGHTALYWYRQSLGQGPEFLIYFQGTGAADDSGLPNDRFFAVRPEGSVSTLKIQRTERGDSAVYLCASRASGGSYNEQFFGPGTRLTVL.

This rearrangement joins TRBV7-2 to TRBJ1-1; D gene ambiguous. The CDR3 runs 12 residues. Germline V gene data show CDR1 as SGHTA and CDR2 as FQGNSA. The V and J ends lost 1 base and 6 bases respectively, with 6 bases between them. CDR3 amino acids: CASSLEVPEAFF. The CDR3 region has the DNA TGTGCCAGCAGCTTAGAGGTCCCTGAAGCTTTCTTT.

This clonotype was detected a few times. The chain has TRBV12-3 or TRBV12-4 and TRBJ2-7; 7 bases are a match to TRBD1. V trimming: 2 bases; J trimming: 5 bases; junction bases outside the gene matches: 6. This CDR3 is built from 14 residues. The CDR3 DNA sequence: TGTGCCAGCAGTTTACGGTACAGGGGCGACGAGCAGTACTTC. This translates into CASSLRYRGDEQYF.

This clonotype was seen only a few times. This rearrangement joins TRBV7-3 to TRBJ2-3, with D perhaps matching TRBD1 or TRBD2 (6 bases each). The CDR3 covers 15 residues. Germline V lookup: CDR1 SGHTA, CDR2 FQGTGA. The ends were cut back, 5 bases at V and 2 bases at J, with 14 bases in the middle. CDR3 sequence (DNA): TGTGCCAGCAGCAACGACCCGGGGGCCACAGATACGCAGTATTTT. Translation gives CASSNDPGATDTQYF.

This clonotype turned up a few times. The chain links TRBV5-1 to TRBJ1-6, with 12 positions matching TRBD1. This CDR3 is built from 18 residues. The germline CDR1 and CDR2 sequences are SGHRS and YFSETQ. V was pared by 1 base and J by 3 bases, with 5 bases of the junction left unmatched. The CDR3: CASSLRGQGANYNSPLHF. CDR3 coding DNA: TGCGCCAGCAGCTTGCGGGGACAGGGGGCAAACTATAATTCACCCCTCCACTTT.

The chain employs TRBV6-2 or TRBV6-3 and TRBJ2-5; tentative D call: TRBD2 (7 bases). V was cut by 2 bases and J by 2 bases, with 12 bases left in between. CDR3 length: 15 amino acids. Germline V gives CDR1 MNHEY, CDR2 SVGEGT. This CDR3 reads CASSYGGAGQETQYF. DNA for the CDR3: TGTGCCAGCAGTTACGGGGGGGCAGGACAAGAGACCCAGTACTTC.

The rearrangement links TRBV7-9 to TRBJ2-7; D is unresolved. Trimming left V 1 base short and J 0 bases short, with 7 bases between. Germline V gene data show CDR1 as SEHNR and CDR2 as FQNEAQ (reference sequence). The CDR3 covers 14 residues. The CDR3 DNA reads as TGTGCCAGCAGCTTAGAACCGAACTCCTACGAGCAGTACTTC. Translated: CASSLEPNSYEQYF.

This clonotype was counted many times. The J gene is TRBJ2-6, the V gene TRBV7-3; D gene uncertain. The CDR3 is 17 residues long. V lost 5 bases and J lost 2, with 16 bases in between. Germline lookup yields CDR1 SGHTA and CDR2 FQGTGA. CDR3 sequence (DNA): TGTGCCAGCAGCAGCTCCCCTCAGGTACCTGGGGCCAACGTCCTGACTTTC. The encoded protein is CASSSSPQVPGANVLTF.

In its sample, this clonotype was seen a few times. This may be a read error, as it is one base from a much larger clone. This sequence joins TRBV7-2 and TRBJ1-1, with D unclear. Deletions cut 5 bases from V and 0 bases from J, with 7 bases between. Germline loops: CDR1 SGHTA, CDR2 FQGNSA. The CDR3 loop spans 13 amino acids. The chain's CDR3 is CASSHGVNTEAFF. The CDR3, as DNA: TGTGCCAGCAGCCACGGGGTGAACACTGAAGCTTTCTTT.

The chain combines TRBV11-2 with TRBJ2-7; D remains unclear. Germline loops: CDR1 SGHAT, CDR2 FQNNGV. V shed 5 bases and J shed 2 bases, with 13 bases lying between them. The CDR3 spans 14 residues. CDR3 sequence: CASSPRAGTYEQYF. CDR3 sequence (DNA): TGTGCCAGCAGCCCACGGGCAGGCACCTACGAGCAGTACTTC.

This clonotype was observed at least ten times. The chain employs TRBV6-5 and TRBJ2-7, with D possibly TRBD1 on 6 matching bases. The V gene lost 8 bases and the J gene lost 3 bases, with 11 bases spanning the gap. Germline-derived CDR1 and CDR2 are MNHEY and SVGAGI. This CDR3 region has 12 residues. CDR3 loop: CASPIRGYEQYV. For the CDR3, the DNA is TGTGCCAGCCCTATCAGGGGCTACGAGCAGTACGTC.

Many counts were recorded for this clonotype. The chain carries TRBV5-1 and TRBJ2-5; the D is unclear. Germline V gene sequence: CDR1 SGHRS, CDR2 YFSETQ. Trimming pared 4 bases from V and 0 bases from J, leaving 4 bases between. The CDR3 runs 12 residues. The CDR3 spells CASSGDQETQYF. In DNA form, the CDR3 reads TGCGCCAGCAGCGGGGACCAAGAGACCCAGTACTTC.

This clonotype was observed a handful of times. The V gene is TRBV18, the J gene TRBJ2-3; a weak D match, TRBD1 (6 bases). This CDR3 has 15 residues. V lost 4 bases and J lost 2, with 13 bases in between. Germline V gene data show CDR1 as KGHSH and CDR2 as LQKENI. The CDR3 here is CASSQTGHHTDTQYF. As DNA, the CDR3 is TGTGCCAGCTCACAGACGGGACACCACACAGATACGCAGTATTTT.

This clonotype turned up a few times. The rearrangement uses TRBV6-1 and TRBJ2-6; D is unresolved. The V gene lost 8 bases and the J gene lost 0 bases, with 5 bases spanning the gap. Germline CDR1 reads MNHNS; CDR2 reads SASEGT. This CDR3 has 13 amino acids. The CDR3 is CASHLSGANVLTF. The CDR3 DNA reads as TGTGCCAGCCATCTCTCTGGGGCCAACGTCCTGACTTTC.

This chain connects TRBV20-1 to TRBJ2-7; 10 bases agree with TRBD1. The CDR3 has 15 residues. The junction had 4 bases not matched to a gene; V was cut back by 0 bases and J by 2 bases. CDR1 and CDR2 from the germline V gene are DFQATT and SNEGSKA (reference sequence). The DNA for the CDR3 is TGCAGTGCTAGAGATCAGGGACAGGGGACCTACGAGCAGTACTTC. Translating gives CSARDQGQGTYEQYF.